This TCR beta chain was found in a study of shared clonotypes between healthy human individuals (dated by TCRdb to about 2020). Background on the whole study: Three men and a couple of women, aged 18 to 49 years, made up the cohort. For each donor, CD4 naive and CD4 memory were each run on three plates, CD8 naive on two plates, and CD8 memory on one plate. To estimate repertoire size and how much clonotype sharing occurs between individuals, the study deeply sequenced the blood TCR repertoires of roughly 5 healthy adults. Different laboratories and diverse techniques were used to prepare libraries and sequence TCR repertoires, to increase sequencing depth and limit assay-specific biases. Between about 0.94 and 10 billion PBMCs per donor were obtained by leukapheresis. Study-level results and caveats: Even with the large sequencing depth, rarefaction of the sorted-subset datasets indicated that sequencing was incomplete. About 5% of naive CD4, more than 3% of naive CD8, roughly 2.4% of memory CD4, and about 0.4% of memory CD8 clonotypes were shared across several donors. Naive subsets generally had larger estimated clonotype richness than memory subsets. Compared with non-shared clonotypes, clonotypes shared by all four sorted-subset donors had higher generation probabilities. Sampling was limited to blood, and TCR repertoires in tissue likely differ from TCR repertoires in blood. The small number of donors limited the genetic and exposure-history diversity represented. Pairwise subsampling led to the expectation that sequencing depth would affect the degree of clonotype sharing among donors.

In its sample, this clone was seen once. This clone's antigen is unknown. Nothing much larger sits one base from this clone, and base qualities are not available. V is cut by 2 bases and J by 2 bases, and the space between the germline ends is 11 bases. From cysteine to phenylalanine, the CDR3 is 15 amino acids long. The only DNA kept is the CDR3, 45 bases in frame from the first base. In the germline V gene, CDR1 corresponds to KGHSH and CDR2 to LQKENI. TCR CDR3 regions were amplified from genomic DNA by multiplex PCR using the deep immunoSEQ assay. Extracted genomic DNA from each cell subset was spread evenly across all wells of several immunoSEQ 96-well plates, with each plate serving as a replicate. For sorted subsets, approximately 190 ng genomic DNA, equal to 30,000 to 35,000 T cell genomes, was loaded into each replicate PCR. The purified libraries were quantified using a Qubit 3.0 fluorometer, sized with a Bioanalyzer 2100, and then quantified again using the KAPA Library Quantification kit. Each immunoSEQ 96-well plate was sequenced on its own single-read 150-cycle Illumina NextSeq 550 flow cell. On the authors' methods: Because only junctional sequences without quality scores were contained in the immunoSEQ output, filtering matching that applied to full-length reads could not be performed. To assign V/J genes and CDR3, sequences were annotated using PyIR, a Python wrapper for IgBLAST v1.9, with IMGT germline references. Reads were removed for weak V/J assignments (E-value above 1e-6), missing CDR3, stop codons, out-of-frame junctions, or ambiguous translated residues. V3J clonotypes were defined as sequences sharing an identical inferred V gene, J gene, and CDR3 amino acid sequence. To compute the percentage overlap between repertoires, the number of shared unique clonotypes was divided by the size of the smaller repertoire. Richness of each repertoire was evaluated using RTK rarefaction, the Chao1 estimator, and Recon v2.1 estimates of unobserved clonotypes. OLGA was used to compute generation probabilities for all TCRbeta clonotypes that the gDNA method yielded from a few donors. This is the immuneACCESS table as TCRdb keeps it, with only in-frame sequences that have V and J called. A part of the clones is gone; compared with another copy, unresolved V genes explain less than half, and the rest is unexplained. That table supplies the V and J calls and clone size; D and trimming were determined from the DNA. The sample contains roughly 2 million clones, approximately 95% of them found a single time. In total, the top ten clones hold roughly 0.13% of the sample.

Donors were healthy HIV-negative adults with no recently reported acute infections or vaccinations. Every donor was a Caucasian adult living in Nashville, Tennessee, USA. Magnetic negative selection was used to enrich CD4+ T cells, after which naive cells were positively selected on CD45RA and the negative fraction became the memory subset. Blood was collected by leukapheresis, and PBMCs were isolated by Ficoll-Histopaque density gradient centrifugation and then cryopreserved in liquid nitrogen vapor phase. Analytical flow cytometry was used to check the purity and quantity of every magnetically sorted T cell population. Genomic DNA was isolated from each sorted fraction and quantified by UV absorbance on a Nanodrop 2000c.

The chain is assembled from TRBV18 and TRBJ2-3, with the D gene too uncertain to name. Sequencing used naive CD4+ T cells sorted from blood. This sample's cell subset or site label indicates: CD45RA+ positively selected. The TCR sequence derives from a man aged 18 to 35 in good health. The CDR3 is CASSPIYDTTDTQYF. The sequenced DNA is TGTGCCAGCTCACCAATTTACGATACCACAGATACGCAGTATTTT. The full variable domain, completed from the reference TRBV18 and TRBJ2-3 proteins outside the CDR3, reads NAGVMQNPRHLVRRRGQEARLRCSPMKGHSHVYWYRQLPEEGLKFMVYLQKENIIDESGMPKERFSAEFPKEGPSILRIQQVVRGDSAAYFCASSPIYDTTDTQYFGPGTRLTVL.